This note documents a single T cell receptor beta chain sequence. Its antigen is as yet unknown. These data belong to a study of cytomegalovirus exposure and HLA in healthy donors. The wider study: Of some 400 genotyped donors, 81% grouped in the Caucasian-associated ancestry cluster.

V dropped 3 bases and J dropped 0 bases, with 16 bases sitting between them. The CDR3 loop spans 18 amino acids. Germline V gene lookup returns CDR1 SGDLS and CDR2 YYNGEE. PCR was performed using 60 Vbeta and 13 Jbeta primers. In the authors' workflow: Unique TCR beta chains totaled 65 million to 95 million in a later count, with 8.5 million to 12 million of them shared. Measured with immunoSEQ multiplex PCR; TCRdb has only the in-frame clones, and not every one. V, J and clone size are taken as reported in that table, and D and trimming were inferred from the DNA itself. The sample shows some 140,000 clones, 8.9% of them seen only once. Regarding the study as a whole: The HLA-A and HLA-B alleles of most subjects were reportedly predicted accurately from TCR beta sequences.

The sequence came from a woman in her thirties or forties in good health and CMV-seropositive. Sequenced sample: PBMCs. J is TRBJ2-6 and V is TRBV9; maybe TRBD1 (7 bases). As DNA, the CDR3 is TGTGCCAGCAGCGGGGGGGCAGGGGGAGGCTCTGGGGCCAACGTCCTGACTTTC. It yields the protein CASSGGAGGGSGANVLTF.